The 25 T cell receptor beta chains below come from one sample, sequenced in a study of T cell responses to AZD1222 COVID-19 vaccine. Only in-frame clones appear in the TCRdb table, and some are missing; sequencing was by immunoSEQ multiplex PCR. The data contain tens of thousands of clones, approximately 91% of them singletons. The sequenced sample was peripheral blood, obtained on day 0 of AZD1222 vaccination. Receptor source: an adult in good health.

The chain recombines TRBV4-2 with TRBJ2-7; no reliable D call. Trimming shortened V by 1 base and J by 5 bases, and 12 bases separated the two germline ends. CDR1 LGHNA and CDR2 YNFKEQ come from the germline V gene. The CDR3 is 14 residues long. CDR3 DNA: TGTGCCAGCAGCCAAGGAGTGTTGGTGGACGAGCAGTACTTC. Amino acids: CASSQGVLVDEQYF.

V is TRBV12-5 and J is TRBJ1-4; 7 bases are shared with TRBD1. The CDR3 covers 15 residues. V shed 1 base and J 5 bases; nucleotides not matched to a gene: 4. Germline CDR1 LGHNT, CDR2 FRNRAP. The CDR3 is CASGLGQGMNEKLFF. The CDR3 nucleotides are TGTGCTAGTGGTTTGGGACAGGGAATGAATGAAAAACTGTTTTTT. The variable domain in full, completed from reference TRBV12-5 and TRBJ1-4, reads DARVTQTPRHKVTEMGQEVTMRCQPILGHNTVFWYRQTMMQGLELLAYFRNRAPLDDSGMPKDRFSAEMPDATLATLKIQPSEPRDSAVYFCASGLGQGMNEKLFFGSGTQLSVL.

The genes are TRBV18 and TRBJ1-5; D might be TRBD1 (6 bases). Trimming took off 2 bases at V and 6 bases at J, with 14 bases between the two ends. CDR1 and CDR2 from the germline V gene are KGHSH and LQKENI. The CDR3 totals 15 residues. In nucleotides, the CDR3 is TGTGCCAGCTCACCATCAGGGGAGGAGGGTCAGCCCCAGCATTTT. Translating gives CASSPSGEEGQPQHF.

The genes are TRBV5-4 and TRBJ1-1; maybe TRBD1 (5 bases). This CDR3 has 15 residues. Trimming cost V 0 bases and J 0 bases, with 9 bases left between them. CDR1 is SGHNT, CDR2 YYREEE, per germline (reference sequence). The CDR3 DNA is TGTGCCAGCAGCTTGGTGGGACCCCTGAACACTGAAGCTTTCTTT. It yields the protein CASSLVGPLNTEAFF.

V and J are TRBV21-1 and TRBJ2-7; the D call TRBD1 from the table was never checked on the DNA. TRBV21-1 is a pseudogene segment. The CDR3 has 17 amino acids. The CDR3 coding sequence is TGTGCCAGAAGCGGATCTCTGACAGGTAGCCCATCGCACGAGCAGTACTTC. Its translation is CARSGSLTGSPSHEQYF.

The rearrangement joins TRBV6-5 to TRBJ1-4, with 7 bases lining up with TRBD1. This CDR3 contains 13 residues. Trimming cost V 6 bases and J 3 bases; bases outside gene matches: 1. The germline V gene encodes CDR1 MNHEY and CDR2 SVGAGI. The CDR3 spells CASSQGANEKLFF. CDR3 bases: TGTGCCAGCAGCCAGGGGGCTAATGAAAAACTGTTTTTT.

As regards this clone: At the DNA level, this CDR3 is encoded by other sequences in the same sample as well. The rearrangement uses TRBV7-9 and TRBJ1-3; D remains ambiguous. The CDR3 loop spans 12 amino acids. The ends were cut back, 3 bases at V and 4 bases at J, with 4 bases in the middle. In germline, CDR1 is SEHNR, CDR2 FQNEAQ (reference sequence). CDR3 nucleotides: TGTGCCAGCAGCTTGGGGGGAAACACCATATATTTT. Protein product: CASSLGGNTIYF.

V is TRBV19 and J is TRBJ1-5; possibly TRBD1 for D (5 bases). Germline V lookup: CDR1 LNHDA, CDR2 SQIVND (reference sequence). Trimming shortened V by 1 base and J by 11 bases, and 15 bases separated the two germline ends. This CDR3 spans 14 amino acids. CDR3 residues: CASSIVDTRSSQHF. For the CDR3, the DNA is TGTGCCAGTAGTATAGTGGACACCCGCTCGTCCCAGCATTTT.

V and J are TRBV5-4 and TRBJ1-4, with D perhaps matching TRBD1 (6 bases). Germline V gene sequence: CDR1 SGHNT, CDR2 YYREEE (reference sequence). The CDR3 spans 14 residues. The V gene lost 5 bases and the J gene lost 3 bases, with 11 bases spanning the gap. The CDR3, as DNA: TGTGCCAGCAGGCAACAGGGCTCTAATGAAAAACTGTTTTTT. It codes for CASRQQGSNEKLFF.

The rearrangement joins TRBV25-1 to TRBJ1-2, with 7 bases identical to TRBD1. This CDR3 comprises 12 residues. V dropped 8 bases and J dropped 2; count of bases not matched to a gene: 2. CDR1 and CDR2 (germline): MGHDK, SYGVNS. The CDR3 spells CASLTGNYGYTF. In DNA, the CDR3 is TGTGCCAGCTTGACAGGGAACTATGGCTACACCTTC.

This sequence joins TRBV28 and TRBJ2-2; D not certain. The CDR3 consists of 13 residues. Trimming pared 6 bases from V and 4 bases from J, leaving 9 bases between. CDR1 and CDR2 from the germline V gene are MDHEN and SYDVKM. The CDR3 nucleotides are TGTGCCAGCAGCCCTCCGGGCACCGGGGAGCTGTTTTTT. Translation: CASSPPGTGELFF.

This chain links TRBV19 with TRBJ2-7; D ambiguous. The germline CDR1 and CDR2 sequences are LNHDA and SQIVND (reference sequence). V dropped 1 base and J dropped 5 bases, with 12 bases sitting between them. This CDR3 region has 14 residues. For the CDR3, the DNA is TGTGCCAGTAGTATAGGAGCCCGGCAGGACGAGCAGTACTTC. It yields the protein CASSIGARQDEQYF.

The genes are TRBV28 and TRBJ1-2, with D uncertain. The ends were cut back, 5 bases at V and 2 bases at J, with 6 bases in the middle. This CDR3 has 12 residues. Germline V gene lookup returns CDR1 MDHEN and CDR2 SYDVKM. Here the CDR3 reads CASSTLNYGYTF. CDR3 coding DNA: TGTGCCAGCAGTACACTGAACTATGGCTACACCTTC.

The V call is TRBV7-9, the J call TRBJ2-3; D is perhaps TRBD1 (5 bases). The CDR3 contains 16 residues. Germline CDR1 SEHNR, CDR2 FQNEAQ (reference sequence). The V and J ends lost 4 bases and 6 bases respectively, with 20 bases between them. The CDR3 DNA reads as TGTGCCAGCAGCTCAGACAGAAGGCTCTTCACTGATACGCAGTATTTT. Amino acid sequence: CASSSDRRLFTDTQYF.

J is TRBJ1-3 and V is TRBV14, with D perhaps TRBD1 (5 bases). Germline loops: CDR1 SGHDN, CDR2 FVKESK. The CDR3 runs 16 residues. V gave up 3 bases and J gave up 2 bases, with 14 bases separating them. The CDR3 nucleotides are TGTGCCAGCAGCCATCCGCGGGGGGACCCTGGAAACACCATATATTTT. This sequence encodes CASSHPRGDPGNTIYF.

The DNA of the CDR3 is TGTGCCAGCAGCCCATTTGGGACAGTAAGCTACAATGAGCAGTTCTTC. Its translation: CASSPFGTVSYNEQFF. The V call is TRBV5-5, the J call TRBJ2-1; 7 positions match TRBD1. Germline values: CDR1 SGHKS, CDR2 YYEKEE (reference sequence). This CDR3 contains 16 residues. Trimming removed 4 bases from V and 3 bases from J; junction bases left unmatched: 10.

V usage is TRBV4-3 and J usage is TRBJ2-3, with a possible D match to TRBD1 (5 bases). There are 13 residues in the CDR3. V was shortened by 2 bases and J by 5 bases, with 8 bases between the two germline ends. The V gene's germline CDR1 is LGHNA and CDR2 YSLEER. CDR3 coding DNA: TGCGCCAGCAGCCAAAGTAGGGGAGATACGCAGTATTTT. This encodes CASSQSRGDTQYF.

This chain links TRBV5-4 with TRBJ2-2; the match to TRBD1 covers 9 bases. With 4 bases clipped from V and 1 base from J, the junction kept 5 bases outside the gene matches. This CDR3 comprises 16 residues. Germline CDR1 and CDR2: SGHNT and YYREEE (reference sequence). Here the CDR3 reads CASSPGTGKNTGELFF. CDR3 DNA sequence: TGTGCCAGCAGCCCAGGGACAGGGAAGAACACCGGGGAGCTGTTTTTT.

The chain combines TRBV30 with TRBJ1-2; TRBD1 might be the D (6 bases). The V and J ends lost 4 bases and 6 bases respectively, with 18 bases between them. The V gene's germline CDR1 is GTSNPN and CDR2 SVGIG (reference sequence). This CDR3 is built from 14 residues. In DNA, the CDR3 is TGTGCCTGGATACCGGCAGGGGATCTGCATGGCTACACCTTC. Encoded protein: CAWIPAGDLHGYTF. The whole variable domain, remainder taken from reference TRBV30 and TRBJ1-2, is SQTIHQWPATLVQPVGSPLSLECTVEGTSNPNLYWYRQAAGRGLQLLFYSVGIGQISSEVPQNLSASRPQDRQFILSSKKLLLSDSGFYLCAWIPAGDLHGYTFGSGTRLTVV.

V is TRBV5-1 and J is TRBJ2-3; D remains unclear. V lost 0 bases to trimming and J lost 5 bases, with 13 bases between them. CDR1 SGHRS and CDR2 YFSETQ come from the germline V gene. There are 15 residues in the CDR3. CDR3 sequence: CASSLDGFLRDTQYF. In nucleotides, the CDR3 is TGCGCCAGCAGCTTGGACGGATTTCTGAGAGATACGCAGTATTTT.

The chain recombines TRBV10-3 with TRBJ1-1; 12 bases match TRBD1. Per the germline V gene, CDR1 is ENHRY and CDR2 is SYGVKD. The CDR3 sequence is 15 residues long. The ends lost 4 bases at V and 3 bases at J; junction bases unmatched: 3. The CDR3 protein is CAISGDRGQDTEAFF. CDR3 DNA: TGTGCCATCAGTGGGGACAGGGGGCAGGACACTGAAGCTTTCTTT.

The V call is TRBV11-2, the J call TRBJ1-6, with D hard to call. The length of the CDR3 is 15 residues. Trimming removed 0 bases from V and 11 bases from J, with 14 bases in between. In germline, CDR1 is SGHAT, CDR2 FQNNGV. The CDR3 coding sequence is TGTGCCAGCAGCTTAGAGCGGGGTCCAATGGCACCCCTCCACTTT. This encodes CASSLERGPMAPLHF.

The V and J genes are TRBV5-1 and TRBJ2-7, with TRBD2 matching over 8 bases. Germline-derived CDR1 and CDR2 are SGHRS and YFSETQ. V dropped 4 bases and J dropped 0; count of bases not matched to a gene: 9. This CDR3 has 16 amino acids. CDR3 DNA sequence: TGCGCCAGCAGCGGATCTGCTAGCGGGTCCTCCTACGAGCAGTACTTC. This translates into CASSGSASGSSYEQYF.

The chain is built from TRBV18 and TRBJ2-5; 7 positions agree with TRBD1. The CDR3 consists of 15 residues. The germline V gene has CDR1 KGHSH and CDR2 LQKENI. With 4 bases clipped from V and 1 base from J, the junction kept 6 bases outside the gene matches. The CDR3 sequence: CASSQGDSPQETQYF. CDR3 bases: TGTGCCAGCTCACAAGGGGACAGCCCCCAAGAGACCCAGTACTTC. The full variable domain, with the rest looked up from reference TRBV18 and TRBJ2-5, is NAGVMQNPRHLVRRRGQEARLRCSPMKGHSHVYWYRQLPEEGLKFMVYLQKENIIDESGMPKERFSAEFPKEGPSILRIQQVVRGDSAAYFCASSQGDSPQETQYFGPGTRLLVL.

J is TRBJ1-6 and V is TRBV7-9, with D tentatively TRBD1 (5 bases). This CDR3 spans 16 amino acids. Germline values: CDR1 SEHNR, CDR2 FQNEAQ (reference sequence). V shed 6 bases and J shed 0 bases, with 12 bases lying between them. The CDR3 nucleotides are TGTGCCAGCAGACCCGGGGGGAGCTCCTATAATTCACCCCTCCACTTT. It translates to CASRPGGSSYNSPLHF.